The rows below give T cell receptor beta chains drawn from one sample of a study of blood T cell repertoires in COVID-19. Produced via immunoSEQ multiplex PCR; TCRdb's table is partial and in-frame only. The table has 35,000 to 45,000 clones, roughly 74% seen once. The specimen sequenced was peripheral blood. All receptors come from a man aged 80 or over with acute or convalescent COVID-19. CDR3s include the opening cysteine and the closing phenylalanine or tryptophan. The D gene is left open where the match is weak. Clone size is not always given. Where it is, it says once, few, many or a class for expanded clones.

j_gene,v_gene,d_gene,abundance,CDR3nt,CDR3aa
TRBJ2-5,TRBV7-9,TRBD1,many,TGTGCCAGCAGCGAAGGGACAGGGGGACGAGAGACCCAGTACTTC,CASSEGTGGRETQYF
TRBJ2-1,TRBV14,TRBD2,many,TGTGCCAGCAGCCGATTGGGGACTAGCGAGGGTGAGCAGTTCTTC,CASSRLGTSEGEQFF
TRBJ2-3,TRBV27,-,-,TGTGCCAGCAGACCTAATACGGACCGCCGGGGAGGTACGCAGTATTTT,CASRPNTDRRGGTQYF
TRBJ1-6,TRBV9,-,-,TGTGCCAGCAGCGTAGGGAGTTATCCTCCCTTGTCCCTCCACTTT,CASSVGSYPPLSLHF
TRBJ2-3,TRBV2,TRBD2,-,TGTGCCACCAAACTAGCGGTTAACACAGATACGCAGTATTTT,CATKLAVNTDTQYF
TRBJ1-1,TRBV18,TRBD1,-,TGTGCCAGCTCACCCCGGGGACAGGTAAAGAACACTGAAGCTTTCTTT,CASSPRGQVKNTEAFF
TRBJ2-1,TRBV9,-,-,TGTGCCAGCAGCGTAGTAGGCGGGAAGGATGAGCAGTTCTTC,CASSVVGGKDEQFF
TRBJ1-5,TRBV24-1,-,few,TGTGCCACCAGTGACCCGAAACAGGGCAGCAATCAGCCCCAGCATTTT,CATSDPKQGSNQPQHF
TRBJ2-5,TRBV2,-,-,TGTGCCTCAAGCAAGTCAGGGTTTAAGGAGACCCAGTACTTC,CASSKSGFKETQYF
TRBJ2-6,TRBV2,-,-,TGTGCCAGCAGTGTTACAGCTGGGGCCAACGTCCTGACTTTC,CASSVTAGANVLTF
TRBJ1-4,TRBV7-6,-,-,TGTGCCAGCAGCTTAGGGGGAGCGGGGGATGAAAAACTGTTTTTT,CASSLGGAGDEKLFF
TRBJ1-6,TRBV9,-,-,TGTGCCAGCAGCGTAGGGGAGGGATCGAATTCACCCCTCCACTTT,CASSVGEGSNSPLHF
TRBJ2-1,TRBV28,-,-,TGTGCCAGCAGTTTATGGTCCGGGAATGAGCAGTTCTTC,CASSLWSGNEQFF
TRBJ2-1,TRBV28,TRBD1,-,TGTGCCAGCAGTTTGCCCGGACAGGGGTCTGGTAAGCAGTTCTTC,CASSLPGQGSGKQFF
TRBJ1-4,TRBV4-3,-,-,TGCGCCAGCAGCCAACACACCCGCGGAGAAAAACTGTTTTTT,CASSQHTRGEKLFF